These T cell receptor beta chains were read from a single sample in a study of blood T cell repertoires in COVID-19. Only in-frame clones appear in the TCRdb table, and some are missing; sequencing was by immunoSEQ multiplex PCR. The sample lists 90,000 to 130,000 clones; 60% to 80% were seen once. Sequenced input: peripheral blood. These receptors all come from an elderly woman with active or convalescent COVID-19. The CDR3 runs from the conserved cysteine through the conserved F or W. Fields, in order: clone size, D gene, V gene, J gene, CDR3 DNA, CDR3 protein. D genes are given only for firm matches. Where a row states a size, it is once, few, many or the class of an expanded clone; other rows omit it.

NA,NA,TRBV27,TRBJ1-6,TGTGCCAGCAGACTTAATAATTCACCCCTCCACTTT,CASRLNNSPLHF
NA,NA,TRBV5-1,TRBJ2-3,TGCGCCAGCAGCCCGGACAGGGGAGCGGGAGAGTTTGCAGATACGCAGTATTTT,CASSPDRGAGEFADTQYF
NA,NA,TRBV29-1,TRBJ2-1,TGCAGCGTTGAAGAGCGCAACAGTCGCGAGCAGTTCTTC,CSVEERNSREQFF
NA,NA,TRBV18,TRBJ2-4,TGTGCCAGCTCACCCTTAGCGGACTCAGCCAAAAACATTCAGTACTTC,CASSPLADSAKNIQYF
NA,TRBD1,TRBV9,TRBJ1-6,TGTGCCAGCAGCGTAGCAGGGACAGGACATTCACCCCTCCACTTT,CASSVAGTGHSPLHF
NA,NA,TRBV7-2,TRBJ2-1,TGTGCCAGCAGCTTAGTTTTTACGGCAGGCAATGAGCAGTTCTTC,CASSLVFTAGNEQFF
NA,NA,TRBV2,TRBJ1-4,TGTGCCAGCAGTGAACTTGGCAGGGAAACTTTTAATGAAAAACTGTTTTTT,CASSELGRETFNEKLFF
NA,NA,TRBV18,TRBJ1-3,TGTGCCAGCTCACCAGGAGGCTCTGGAAACACCATATATTTT,CASSPGGSGNTIYF
NA,NA,TRBV19,TRBJ1-3,TGTGCCACTGCGACTGGAAACACCATATATTTT,CATATGNTIYF
once,TRBD1,TRBV7-2,TRBJ2-3,TGTGCCAGCAGCCCCCGGGACAGAGGCACAGATACGCAGTATTTT,CASSPRDRGTDTQYF
NA,NA,TRBV28,TRBJ2-7,TGTGCCAGCAGTGAGGTGGGGCCCAACTACGAGCAGTACTTC,CASSEVGPNYEQYF
NA,TRBD2,TRBV11-2,TRBJ2-2,TGTGCCAGCAGCTTAGAGCTACTAGCGGGATCGAACACCGGGGAGCTGTTTTTT,CASSLELLAGSNTGELFF
NA,TRBD1,TRBV3-1/TRBV3-2,TRBJ1-6,TGTGCCAGCAGCCCAGCGTGGGACAGTGGTGTATCACCCCTCCACTTT,CASSPAWDSGVSPLHF
NA,NA,TRBV7-3,TRBJ2-5,TGTGCCAGCAGCTTAGGGGCCAGGGAGACCCAGTACTTC,CASSLGARETQYF
NA,TRBD1,TRBV7-8,TRBJ2-7,TGTGCCAGCAGCTCCTTAGGGACAGAACAGCCCGGAATAAGAGGGGCGAACTACGAGCAGTACTTC,CASSSLGTEQPGIRGANYEQYF
NA,TRBD1,TRBV18,TRBJ1-1,TGTGCCAGCTCACCAGTCAGGACAGGGGGGGGCGCTGAAGCTTTCTTT,CASSPVRTGGGAEAFF
NA,TRBD1,TRBV24-1,TRBJ2-2,TGTGCCACCAGTGACTACAAAGACAGGGACACCGGGGAGCTGTTTTTT,CATSDYKDRDTGELFF
NA,NA,TRBV2,TRBJ1-2,TGTGCCAGCAGTGAAGTCCCCAGGGTTGGCTACACCTTC,CASSEVPRVGYTF
NA,NA,TRBV13,TRBJ2-5,TGTGCCAGCAGCCGGCTGGGACACCCGGTGATGGGGCAAGAGACCCAGTACTTC,CASSRLGHPVMGQETQYF
NA,NA,TRBV6-2/TRBV6-3,TRBJ2-2,TGTGCCAGCAGTTACGAACAGGGTGGCACCGGGGAGCTGTTTTTT,CASSYEQGGTGELFF
NA,NA,TRBV9,TRBJ2-2,TGTGCCAGCAGCGTAGCCGCGGGACTCTTGGTTTTCCGGGAGCTGTTTTTT,CASSVAAGLLVFRELFF
once,TRBD2,TRBV9,TRBJ2-7,TGTGCCAGCAGCACAGGACTAGCGGGAGGGCCGAGGTACGAGCAGTACTTC,CASSTGLAGGPRYEQYF
few,NA,TRBV9,TRBJ2-7,TGTGCCAGCAGCGTAGCTCCCGTCTCCTACGAGCAGTACTTC,CASSVAPVSYEQYF
NA,NA,TRBV19,TRBJ1-5,TGTGCCAGTAGTATCTTTAGTTCCGGCAATCAGCCCCAGCATTTT,CASSIFSSGNQPQHF
NA,TRBD2,TRBV28,TRBJ2-7,TGTGCCAGCAGTACCCCCAGCGGGAGACGAGGCGAGCAGTACTTC,CASSTPSGRRGEQYF
NA,TRBD2,TRBV4-1,TRBJ2-3,TGCGCCAGCAGCCAGGTCGGACTAGCGGGAGGGCCCGAGGATACAGATACGCAGTATTTT,CASSQVGLAGGPEDTDTQYF
NA,NA,TRBV2,TRBJ2-7,TGTGCCAGCAGCTTTCACAGATTTCCCTCCTACGAGCAGTACTTC,CASSFHRFPSYEQYF
many,NA,TRBV19,TRBJ1-2,TGTGCCAGTACCTACGGGGGGACGTTCTATGGCTACACCTTC,CASTYGGTFYGYTF
NA,TRBD2,TRBV7-9,TRBJ2-7,TGTGCCAGCAGCGCCGGGCTAGCGGGTTTCTACGAGCAGTACTTC,CASSAGLAGFYEQYF
few,TRBD1,TRBV5-4,TRBJ1-2,TGTGCCAGCAGCAACACAGGGGTCGGCGGCTACACCTTC,CASSNTGVGGYTF
NA,TRBD1,TRBV5-1,TRBJ2-7,TGCGCCAGCAGCTTGGTCCCGACAGGGAAATACTCCTACGAGCAGTACTTC,CASSLVPTGKYSYEQYF
NA,NA,TRBV19,TRBJ1-1,TGTGCCAGTAGTTCCAGGGTGAACACTGAAGCTTTCTTT,CASSSRVNTEAFF
NA,TRBD2,TRBV7-9,TRBJ2-3,TGTGCCAGCAGCTTAGGTCGGGGACTAGCGCTATTCACAGATACGCAGTATTTT,CASSLGRGLALFTDTQYF
NA,NA,TRBV27,TRBJ1-1,TGTGCCAGCAGAAGCGCGGGCAGCAACACTGAAGCTTTCTTT,CASRSAGSNTEAFF
NA,TRBD2,TRBV2,TRBJ2-1,TGTGCCGCCTCCGCCGCGAGCGGGAGAAATGAGCAGTTCTTC,CAASAASGRNEQFF
once,NA,TRBV2,TRBJ2-1,TGTGCCAGCAGGATGGACAGAAACAATGAGCAGTTCTTC,CASRMDRNNEQFF
NA,NA,TRBV12-3/TRBV12-4,TRBJ2-1,TGTGCCAGCAGACGGGACAATGAGCAGTTCTTC,CASRRDNEQFF
NA,NA,TRBV7-9,TRBJ2-7,TGTGCCAGCAGCTTAGATGGACTATACGAGCAGTACTTC,CASSLDGLYEQYF
NA,NA,TRBV6-4,TRBJ1-1,TGTGCCAGCAGTGCCGAGATGGGGGCATCCACTGAAGCTTTCTTT,CASSAEMGASTEAFF
NA,NA,TRBV3-1/TRBV3-2,TRBJ2-4,TGTGCCAGCAAACTAGTGAACAGCGAGAAACAGTACTTC,CASKLVNSEKQYF
NA,NA,TRBV7-9,TRBJ2-5,TGTGCCAGCAGCTTAATACCCGTATGGGGCGAAGAGACCCAGTACTTC,CASSLIPVWGEETQYF
NA,TRBD1,TRBV7-9,TRBJ2-1,TGTGCCAGCAGCCGCAATCTGGACAGGGCAGATGAGCAGTTCTTC,CASSRNLDRADEQFF
NA,NA,TRBV6-5,TRBJ1-2,TGTGCCAGCAGTCTCTTCGGGGGTAACTATGGCTACACCTTC,CASSLFGGNYGYTF
NA,TRBD2,TRBV7-3,TRBJ2-2,TGTGCCAGCAGCATGGGACTAGCGGGAAGCGCCGGGGAGCTGTTTTTT,CASSMGLAGSAGELFF
NA,TRBD2,TRBV6-4,TRBJ2-1,TGTGCCAGCAGACTCAATCCGGGACTAGCGAATGAGCAGTTCTTC,CASRLNPGLANEQFF
once,TRBD1,TRBV2,TRBJ2-3,TGTGCCAGCAGCTTGGACAGGGCGGGCACAGATACGCAGTATTTT,CASSLDRAGTDTQYF
once,TRBD2,TRBV7-3,TRBJ2-1,TGTGCCAGCAGCTTATCCTGGACTAGCGGGATAGGTGAGCAGTTCTTC,CASSLSWTSGIGEQFF
NA,TRBD1,TRBV4-1,TRBJ1-2,TGCGCCAGCAGCCAACCGGGACAGGGAACCCTCTATGGCTACACCTTC,CASSQPGQGTLYGYTF
once,TRBD1,TRBV5-4,TRBJ2-7,TGTGCCAGCAGCTTGGGGGACAGCGCGCAGTACTTC,CASSLGDSAQYF
NA,NA,TRBV5-6,TRBJ2-3,TGTGCCAGCAGCTTGCTGTCGGGTGATCGTACGCAGTATTTT,CASSLLSGDRTQYF
NA,TRBD1,TRBV25-1,TRBJ1-4,TGTGCCAGCAGTGACGGACAGGAGGGAAAACTGTTTTTT,CASSDGQEGKLFF
few,TRBD1,TRBV9,TRBJ2-5,TGTGCCAGCAGCAAAGGGACAGCGTACCAAGAGACCCAGTACTTC,CASSKGTAYQETQYF
NA,TRBD1,TRBV7-6,TRBJ1-6,TGTGCCAGCAGTAGACAGGGTTATTCACCCCTCCACTTT,CASSRQGYSPLHF
NA,NA,TRBV7-3,TRBJ2-2,TGTGCCAGCAGCTTAAATCGGGGCACCGGGGAGCTGTTTTTT,CASSLNRGTGELFF